Listed below are T cell receptor beta chains from one sample, sequenced in a study of T cell repertoires in cytomegalovirus infection. Using its own MiXCR run on the reads, TCRdb lists one record per CDR3 protein. The sample consists of around 180,000 distinct CDR3 sequences, approximately 30% of them appearing once. Material for sequencing was PBMCs. The receptors were gathered from a human donor in good health (CMV status not recorded). Some clones in this sample may be carry-over from other donors' samples. CDR3s include the opening cysteine and the closing phenylalanine or tryptophan. A D gene is named only where the DNA matches it firmly. Clone size appears in some rows only: once, few, many, or a class for an expanded clone.

v_gene	j_gene	len	d_gene	abundance	CDR3nt	CDR3aa
TRBV11-2	TRBJ2-3	18	TRBD2	.	TGTGCCAGCAGCTTAGTCGGGCTAGCGGGGGCTAGCACAGATACGCAGTATTTT	CASSLVGLAGASTDTQYF
TRBV7-8	TRBJ1-1	16	TRBD1	many	TGTGCCAGCAGCTTAAAGGACAGGTCCCGGAACACTGAAGCTTTCTTT	CASSLKDRSRNTEAFF
TRBV7-2	TRBJ1-2	13	.	many	TGTGCCAGCAGCTTACTGGCGGGCTATGGCTACACCTTC	CASSLLAGYGYTF
TRBV7-2	TRBJ2-3	16	TRBD2	.	TGTGCCAGCAGCCGGACTAGCGGGGGGAGGGCAGATACGCAGTATTTT	CASSRTSGGRADTQYF
TRBV20-1	TRBJ2-6	18	TRBD2	few	TGCAGTGCGCCCGCGGGGGGGATTACCCGCTCTGGGGCCAACGTCCTGACTTTC	CSAPAGGITRSGANVLTF
TRBV5-6	TRBJ1-5	18	TRBD1	.	TGTGCCAGCAGCTCCGGGACAGGGGAAAAGAGGAGCAATCAGCCCCAGCATTTT	CASSSGTGEKRSNQPQHF
TRBV7-3	TRBJ1-5	13	.	many	TGTGCCAGCAGGGAGGGTGGCCGGGGGCCCCAGCATTTT	CASREGGRGPQHF
TRBV10-3	TRBJ2-3	14	TRBD1	.	TGTGCCATCAGTGAGCCGACAGGGACAGATACGCAGTATTTT	CAISEPTGTDTQYF
TRBV29-1	TRBJ1-1	10	.	few	TGCAGCGTTGAGGGGGGAAAAGCTTTCTTT	CSVEGGKAFF
TRBV30	TRBJ1-5	13	.	.	TGTGCCTGGAGTGGAAATAGCAATCAGCCCCAGCATTTT	CAWSGNSNQPQHF
TRBV29-1	TRBJ1-2	14	TRBD1	once	TGCAGCGTTGAGGATAGGGGGCCGGGGGATGGCTACACCTTC	CSVEDRGPGDGYTF
TRBV7-2	TRBJ2-5	14	.	.	TGTGCCAGCAGCTTAGAACAGTCACAAGAGACCCAGTACTTC	CASSLEQSQETQYF
TRBV25-1	TRBJ2-1	11	.	.	TGTGCCAGCAGTGTAATCAATGAGCAGTTCTTC	CASSVINEQFF
TRBV5-1	TRBJ2-7	12	.	few	TGCGCCAGCAGCCCCCGGGGCTTCGAGCAGTACTTC	CASSPRGFEQYF
TRBV7-8	TRBJ2-3	17	.	few	TGTGCCAGCAGCTTATTGTATCAGGGAAGGAGCACAGATACGCAGTATTTT	CASSLLYQGRSTDTQYF
TRBV7-7	TRBJ2-2	16	.	many	TGTGCTAGCAGCCCCACAGGAGAGGGGGGCACCGGGGAGCTGTTTTTT	CASSPTGEGGTGELFF
TRBV6-6	TRBJ1-4	18	.	.	TGTGCCAGCAGTCCCCGCTGGCACCGCAGCACAACTAATGAAAAACTGTTTTTT	CASSPRWHRSTTNEKLFF
TRBV7-8	TRBJ2-3	18	TRBD1	many	TGTGCCAGCAGCCCCCGGACAGGGGTTATCGTCGGCACAGATACGCAGTATTTT	CASSPRTGVIVGTDTQYF
TRBV14	TRBJ1-2	13	TRBD1	.	TGTGCCAGCAGCCTAAGGACAGGGAATGGCTACACCTTC	CASSLRTGNGYTF
TRBV19	TRBJ2-7	14	.	many	TGTGCCAGTAGTTCCGTTTTGGGGACCTACGAGCAGTACTTC	CASSSVLGTYEQYF
TRBV7-2	TRBJ1-1	14	.	many	TGTGCCAGCAGCTTAGGGAGTGAAGACCCTGAAGCTTTCTTT	CASSLGSEDPEAFF
TRBV7-2	TRBJ1-5	16	.	.	TGTGCCAGCAGCTTAGGTCAGGGGACCTTCAATCAGCCCCAGCATTTT	CASSLGQGTFNQPQHF
TRBV2	TRBJ1-1	14	.	few	TGTGCCAGCAGAGCCAGGGGCGGGGATACTGAAGCTTTCTTT	CASRARGGDTEAFF
TRBV5-3	TRBJ1-3	15	.	.	TGTGCCAGCAGCCGACGGACAGTCTCTGGAAACACCATATATTTT	CASSRRTVSGNTIYF
TRBV7-9	TRBJ1-2	14	.	.	TGTGCCAGCCGAACCGAAGGAGTCCCCACGGTCTACACCTTC	CASRTEGVPTVYTF
TRBV5-6	TRBJ1-5	15	TRBD1	.	TGTGCCAGCAGCTTTACCCGGGACAGGACACAGCCCCAGCATTTT	CASSFTRDRTQPQHF
TRBV27	TRBJ2-7	15	.	.	TGTGCCAGCAGTTTATCGGCCAGGCTACGGGACGAGCAGTACTTC	CASSLSARLRDEQYF
TRBV12-3/TRBV12-4	TRBJ2-1	15	TRBD2	few	TGTGCCAGCAGTTTGACTAGCGGGGGGTACAATGAGCAGTTCTTC	CASSLTSGGYNEQFF
TRBV6-2/TRBV6-3	TRBJ2-7	16	TRBD1	.	TGTGCCAGCAGTTCCCCGGACAGGCTCGCCTCCTACGAGCAGTACTTC	CASSSPDRLASYEQYF
TRBV23-1	TRBJ2-7	16	TRBD1	.	TGCGCCAGCAGGGGGACCCCGGGACAGGGGTCCTACGAGCAGTACTTC	CASRGTPGQGSYEQYF
TRBV9	TRBJ1-1	14	.	.	TGTGCCAGCAGCGCCTTGAAGGTTAACACTGAAGCTTTCTTT	CASSALKVNTEAFF
TRBV11-2	TRBJ1-1	15	.	few	TGTGCCAGCAGCTTAGAAGACAGAAGGGGGACTGAAGCTTTCTTT	CASSLEDRRGTEAFF
TRBV7-2	TRBJ1-1	13	.	.	TGTGCCAGCAGCTTCAGTCTTAACACTGAAGCTTTCTTT	CASSFSLNTEAFF
TRBV16	TRBJ1-1	15	.	.	TGTGCCAGCAGCCAATCCTCCGAAATGAACACTGAAGCTTTCTTT	CASSQSSEMNTEAFF
TRBV11-3	TRBJ2-1	14	.	.	TGTGCCAGCAGCTTAGATCATGAGGCTTGGGAGCAGTTCTTC	CASSLDHEAWEQFF
TRBV3-1	TRBJ2-7	11	.	.	TGTGCCAGCAGCCAAGATGGCGAGCAGTACTTC	CASSQDGEQYF
TRBV7-6	TRBJ2-1	17	TRBD2	many	TGTGCCAGCAGCCCCCGTGGAGCGGGGGGGCTAATAAATGAGCAGTTCTTC	CASSPRGAGGLINEQFF
TRBV12-3/TRBV12-4	TRBJ1-5	14	.	few	TGTGCCAGCAGTTTGAGTCGCCGATATCAGCCCCAGCATTTT	CASSLSRRYQPQHF
TRBV4-3	TRBJ2-5	13	.	once	TGCGCCAGCAGCCAAGTATTGGGAGAGACCCAGTACTTC	CASSQVLGETQYF
TRBV20-1	TRBJ2-7	15	.	few	TGCAGTGCTAGGAGAGTTCGGGAAGGAGGATACGAGCAGTACTTC	CSARRVREGGYEQYF
TRBV4-3	TRBJ2-7	15	.	.	TGCGCCAGCAGCCAAGACCCCGGCACTCCCTCCGAGCAGTACTTC	CASSQDPGTPSEQYF
TRBV12-3/TRBV12-4	TRBJ2-1	12	.	.	TGTGCCAGCAGTTTAGGCAGAAGTGAGCAGTTCTTC	CASSLGRSEQFF
TRBV7-2	TRBJ2-5	15	.	many	TGTGCCAGCAGCTTAGGGGCAGGGGTCGCTAGGGCCCAGTACTTC	CASSLGAGVARAQYF
TRBV11-2	TRBJ2-3	12	.	few	TGTGCCAGCAGCGCGACAGTAGATACGCAGTATTTT	CASSATVDTQYF
TRBV20-1	TRBJ1-4	13	.	.	TGCAGTGCCGAGGCCAGGTTTCGGGAAAAACTGTTTTTT	CSAEARFREKLFF
TRBV7-9	TRBJ1-1	15	.	.	TGTGCCAGCAGCGGTTCACAGGGCCCGGGCACTGAAGCTTTCTTT	CASSGSQGPGTEAFF
TRBV20-1	TRBJ2-3	16	TRBD2	.	TGCAGTGCTAGGGCCCACGATTGGGGGGGGTCAGATACGCAGTATTTT	CSARAHDWGGSDTQYF
TRBV14	TRBJ1-1	14	.	few	TGTGCCAGCCGGCCCTTAGAATTGAACACTGAAGCTTTCTTT	CASRPLELNTEAFF
TRBV7-2	TRBJ2-7	15	.	.	TGTGCCAGCACCCCAGGGGTCCTGGATCTTTACGAGCAGTACTTC	CASTPGVLDLYEQYF
TRBV5-4	TRBJ2-5	14	.	.	TGTGCCAGCAGCTTGAGACAGGTCGCAGAGACCCAGTACTTC	CASSLRQVAETQYF
TRBV28	TRBJ1-2	13	.	once	TGTGCCAGCACAGGGGTATTGGACTATGGCTACACCTTC	CASTGVLDYGYTF
TRBV20-1	TRBJ2-5	15	TRBD2	few	TGCAGTGTTCCGGGACTAGCGCAAGAACAAGAGACCCAGTACTTC	CSVPGLAQEQETQYF
TRBV20-1	TRBJ1-6	18	TRBD1	few	TGCAGTGCTAGGGGACCGGGACAGGGAAGCTCCTATAATTCACCCCTCCACTTT	CSARGPGQGSSYNSPLHF
TRBV5-6	TRBJ2-7	16	.	.	TGTGCCAGCAGCTTGGAGCGGTTTCGCGTGAGCGTCCAGCAGTACTTC	CASSLERFRVSVQQYF
TRBV6-6	TRBJ2-7	13	.	few	TGTGCCAGCAAAGTACAGACCTCCTACGAGCAGTACTTC	CASKVQTSYEQYF
TRBV20-1	TRBJ2-7	15	TRBD1	few	TGCAGTGCTAGAGACGACAGGGCGCCCCCCTACGAGCAGTACTTC	CSARDDRAPPYEQYF
TRBV5-6	TRBJ2-2	18	.	.	TGTGCCAGCAGCTTGGACCCAGGGTTCGCTCAAGGGACCGGGGAGCTGTTTTTT	CASSLDPGFAQGTGELFF
TRBV2	TRBJ2-3	14	TRBD2	.	TGTGCCAGCAATAGTCTAGCGGAAACAGATACGCAGTATTTT	CASNSLAETDTQYF
TRBV25-1	TRBJ1-1	17	.	.	TGTGCCAGCAGTGAATATTCCCCGCGATCATCGAAGGGTGAAGCTTTCTTT	CASSEYSPRSSKGEAFF
TRBV7-8	TRBJ1-2	14	.	many	TGTGCCAGCAGCTTAGGGCAGCAAAACTATGGCTACACCTTC	CASSLGQQNYGYTF